Listed below are T cell receptor beta chains from one sample, sequenced in a study of T cells in Graves' hyperthyroidism and ophthalmopathy. MiXCR was run by TCRdb on the multiplex PCR reads, yielding one entry per CDR3 protein. The sample has 480,000 or so distinct CDR3 sequences; 14% are singletons. Sequencing used blood. The source of these receptors is a woman between 18 and 30 years old with Graves' hyperthyroidism. Both conserved end residues are part of each CDR3. Each record gives: CDR3 protein, CDR3 DNA, J gene, clone size, D gene, V gene. D genes are given only for firm matches. Size tells how often a clone was seen (once, few, many) or the class of an expanded clone, and some rows leave it out.

CDR3aa: CASSPPGQDNSPLHF; CDR3nt: TGTGCCAGCTCACCACCGGGACAGGATAATTCACCCCTCCACTTT; j_gene: TRBJ1-6; abundance: -; d_gene: TRBD1; v_gene: TRBV18
CDR3aa: CAIQQMDNEQFF; CDR3nt: TGTGCCATTCAACAGATGGACAATGAGCAGTTCTTC; j_gene: TRBJ2-1; abundance: many; d_gene: -; v_gene: TRBV10-3
CDR3aa: CASSPGSGNQPQHF; CDR3nt: TGTGCCAGCAGCCCCGGTAGCGGCAATCAGCCCCAGCATTTT; j_gene: TRBJ1-5; abundance: many; d_gene: -; v_gene: TRBV3-1
CDR3aa: CASSPFRPDRATEAFF; CDR3nt: TGTGCCAGCTCACCGTTTCGCCCGGACAGGGCGACTGAAGCTTTCTTT; j_gene: TRBJ1-1; abundance: -; d_gene: TRBD1; v_gene: TRBV18
CDR3aa: CASSQDGSLPQYF; CDR3nt: TGTGCCAGCAGCCAAGATGGCAGTCTGCCCCAGTACTTC; j_gene: TRBJ2-5; abundance: many; d_gene: -; v_gene: TRBV14
CDR3aa: CASRMGLRGATLYGYTF; CDR3nt: TGTGCCAGCAGAATGGGTCTGCGTGGAGCAACCCTCTATGGCTACACCTTC; j_gene: TRBJ1-2; abundance: many; d_gene: -; v_gene: TRBV11-2
CDR3aa: CSVTGERNTIYF; CDR3nt: TGCAGTGTTACCGGGGAAAGAAACACCATATATTTT; j_gene: TRBJ1-3; abundance: many; d_gene: -; v_gene: TRBV20-1
CDR3aa: CASSPSRGPYSDQPQHF; CDR3nt: TGTGCCAGCAGTCCATCCAGGGGACCATATAGCGATCAGCCCCAGCATTTT; j_gene: TRBJ1-5; abundance: many; d_gene: -; v_gene: TRBV6-8
CDR3aa: CASSDENRGPNEQFF; CDR3nt: TGTGCCAGCAGCGACGAAAACAGGGGGCCGAATGAGCAGTTCTTC; j_gene: TRBJ2-1; abundance: many; d_gene: TRBD1; v_gene: TRBV7-9
CDR3aa: CASSQDLLAGRADGYTF; CDR3nt: TGTGCCAGCAGCCAAGACCTCCTGGCAGGGCGGGCGGATGGCTACACCTTC; j_gene: TRBJ1-2; abundance: many; d_gene: -; v_gene: TRBV3-1
CDR3aa: CASSYLGIGDNYGYTF; CDR3nt: TGTGCCAGCAGTTATTTGGGGATAGGGGATAACTATGGCTACACCTTC; j_gene: TRBJ1-2; abundance: -; d_gene: -; v_gene: TRBV6-1
CDR3aa: CASSQDSTSGTNTGELFF; CDR3nt: TGTGCCAGCAGCCAAGATTCGACTAGCGGAACCAACACCGGGGAGCTGTTTTTT; j_gene: TRBJ2-2; abundance: -; d_gene: TRBD2; v_gene: TRBV3-1
CDR3aa: CASSVLNTEAFF; CDR3nt: TGTGCCAGCAGTGTACTGAACACTGAAGCTTTCTTT; j_gene: TRBJ1-1; abundance: many; d_gene: -; v_gene: TRBV12-3/TRBV12-4
CDR3aa: CASSMGLTNTGELFF; CDR3nt: TGCGCCAGCAGCATGGGACTTACGAACACCGGGGAGCTGTTTTTT; j_gene: TRBJ2-2; abundance: -; d_gene: -; v_gene: TRBV5-1
CDR3aa: CASRYRGMNTEAFF; CDR3nt: TGTGCCAGCAGATACAGGGGAATGAACACTGAAGCTTTCTTT; j_gene: TRBJ1-1; abundance: -; d_gene: TRBD1; v_gene: TRBV7-9
CDR3aa: CASRGTAGYNSPLHF; CDR3nt: TGTGCCAGCAGGGGGACAGCGGGGTATAATTCACCCCTCCACTTT; j_gene: TRBJ1-6; abundance: many; d_gene: TRBD1; v_gene: TRBV6-1
CDR3aa: CASRVRGSGQPQHF; CDR3nt: TGTGCCAGCAGAGTGAGGGGATCGGGTCAGCCCCAGCATTTT; j_gene: TRBJ1-5; abundance: many; d_gene: -; v_gene: TRBV12-3/TRBV12-4
CDR3aa: CASSVALRSGGSGDTQYF; CDR3nt: TGTGCCAGCAGCGTAGCGCTCCGGTCCGGCGGGTCGGGAGATACGCAGTATTTT; j_gene: TRBJ2-3; abundance: many; d_gene: -; v_gene: TRBV9
CDR3aa: CASSEEGGWTGVNTGELFF; CDR3nt: TGTGCCAGCAGTGAAGAGGGGGGATGGACAGGGGTCAACACCGGGGAGCTGTTTTTT; j_gene: TRBJ2-2; abundance: many; d_gene: TRBD1; v_gene: TRBV6-1
CDR3aa: CAIGGGGSITDTQYF; CDR3nt: TGTGCCATCGGGGGGGGAGGCAGCATCACAGATACGCAGTATTTT; j_gene: TRBJ2-3; abundance: many; d_gene: TRBD2; v_gene: TRBV10-3
CDR3aa: CASRQTSGGYNEQFF; CDR3nt: TGTGCCAGCAGGCAAACTAGCGGGGGGTACAATGAGCAGTTCTTC; j_gene: TRBJ2-1; abundance: many; d_gene: TRBD2; v_gene: TRBV2
CDR3aa: CASSFTLAGVGNEQFF; CDR3nt: TGTGCTAGCAGCTTCACCCTAGCGGGAGTGGGGAATGAGCAGTTCTTC; j_gene: TRBJ2-1; abundance: many; d_gene: TRBD2; v_gene: TRBV7-7
CDR3aa: CASLQREGTDTQYF; CDR3nt: TGTGCCAGCCTCCAGCGGGAGGGCACAGATACGCAGTATTTT; j_gene: TRBJ2-3; abundance: many; d_gene: TRBD2; v_gene: TRBV28
CDR3aa: CASSTFRAGELFF; CDR3nt: TGTGCCAGTAGTACGTTCCGGGCCGGGGAGCTGTTTTTT; j_gene: TRBJ2-2; abundance: many; d_gene: -; v_gene: TRBV19
CDR3aa: CASSISPGYNEKLLF; CDR3nt: TGTGCCAGTAGTATCTCGCCGGGATATAATGAAAAACTGCTTTTT; j_gene: TRBJ1-4; abundance: once; d_gene: -; v_gene: TRBV19
CDR3aa: CSAPLGPGELFF; CDR3nt: TGCAGTGCTCCGCTGGGACCCGGGGAGCTGTTTTTT; j_gene: TRBJ2-2; abundance: many; d_gene: -; v_gene: TRBV20-1
CDR3aa: CSAITRQPYGYTF; CDR3nt: TGCAGTGCTATCACCAGACAGCCTTATGGCTACACCTTC; j_gene: TRBJ1-2; abundance: many; d_gene: -; v_gene: TRBV20-1
CDR3aa: CATSDSRRDDTDTQYF; CDR3nt: TGTGCCACCAGTGATTCCCGCCGGGACGACACAGATACGCAGTATTTT; j_gene: TRBJ2-3; abundance: few; d_gene: -; v_gene: TRBV24-1
CDR3aa: CASSSGTSGTYEQYF; CDR3nt: TGTGCCAGCAGTTCGGGGACTAGCGGGACTTACGAGCAGTACTTC; j_gene: TRBJ2-7; abundance: -; d_gene: TRBD2; v_gene: TRBV28
CDR3aa: CASSLSRTSGRGTDTQYF; CDR3nt: TGTGCCAGCAGCTTGTCGCGGACTAGCGGGAGGGGAACAGATACGCAGTATTTT; j_gene: TRBJ2-3; abundance: many; d_gene: TRBD2; v_gene: TRBV7-9
CDR3aa: CASSLDRTEQETQYF; CDR3nt: TGTGCCAGCAGCTTAGATCGGACAGAGCAAGAGACCCAGTACTTC; j_gene: TRBJ2-5; abundance: -; d_gene: -; v_gene: TRBV11-2
CDR3aa: CASSLGQGSSEAFF; CDR3nt: TGCGCCAGCAGCTTGGGACAGGGGAGCTCTGAAGCTTTCTTT; j_gene: TRBJ1-1; abundance: -; d_gene: TRBD1; v_gene: TRBV5-1
CDR3aa: CASGSGQIQNIQYF; CDR3nt: TGTGCTAGTGGTTCGGGACAGATCCAAAACATTCAGTACTTC; j_gene: TRBJ2-4; abundance: -; d_gene: TRBD1; v_gene: TRBV12-5
CDR3aa: CASSSTSGTGAEKLFF; CDR3nt: TGCGCCAGCAGCTCCACCTCCGGGACAGGGGCTGAAAAACTGTTTTTT; j_gene: TRBJ1-4; abundance: many; d_gene: TRBD1; v_gene: TRBV5-1
CDR3aa: CASSSRQGWNKEKLFF; CDR3nt: TGTGCCAGCAGCTCCAGACAGGGGTGGAATAAGGAAAAACTGTTTTTT; j_gene: TRBJ1-4; abundance: -; d_gene: TRBD1; v_gene: TRBV11-3
CDR3aa: CSARRPGTSGSNEQFF; CDR3nt: TGCAGCGCCAGACGCCCCGGGACTAGCGGGTCCAATGAGCAGTTCTTC; j_gene: TRBJ2-1; abundance: many; d_gene: TRBD2; v_gene: TRBV29-1
CDR3aa: CASSAEQAGGQNIQYF; CDR3nt: TGTGCCAGCAGTGCCGAACAGGCAGGGGGCCAAAACATTCAGTACTTC; j_gene: TRBJ2-4; abundance: many; d_gene: TRBD1; v_gene: TRBV6-2/TRBV6-3
CDR3aa: CASAGFGAPLHEQFF; CDR3nt: TGTGCCAGCGCGGGCTTCGGGGCTCCTTTGCATGAGCAGTTCTTC; j_gene: TRBJ2-1; abundance: few; d_gene: -; v_gene: TRBV4-2
CDR3aa: CASSPLGETGGTGELFF; CDR3nt: TGTGCCAGCAGTCCCTTAGGGGAGACAGGGGGCACCGGGGAGCTGTTTTTT; j_gene: TRBJ2-2; abundance: few; d_gene: TRBD1; v_gene: TRBV25-1
CDR3aa: CSARDRRYNEQFF; CDR3nt: TGCAGTGCTAGAGATCGTAGGTACAATGAGCAGTTCTTC; j_gene: TRBJ2-1; abundance: many; d_gene: -; v_gene: TRBV20-1
CDR3aa: CASSSGRTSGRKQETQYF; CDR3nt: TGTGCCAGCAGCTCCGGGCGAACTAGCGGGAGGAAACAAGAGACCCAGTACTTC; j_gene: TRBJ2-5; abundance: -; d_gene: TRBD2; v_gene: TRBV11-2
CDR3aa: CASSPSEGKNIQYF; CDR3nt: TGTGCCAGCTCACCCTCAGAGGGCAAAAACATTCAGTACTTC; j_gene: TRBJ2-4; abundance: few; d_gene: -; v_gene: TRBV18
CDR3aa: CASTGQPQHF; CDR3nt: TGTGCCAGCACCGGCCAGCCCCAGCATTTT; j_gene: TRBJ1-5; abundance: -; d_gene: -; v_gene: TRBV6-4
CDR3aa: CACRPGQGGNEKLFF; CDR3nt: TGTGCCTGCAGACCGGGACAGGGGGGAAATGAAAAACTGTTTTTT; j_gene: TRBJ1-4; abundance: once; d_gene: TRBD1; v_gene: TRBV10-3
CDR3aa: CASKRSGRGYQETQYF; CDR3nt: TGTGCCAGCAAAAGGAGTGGCAGGGGGTACCAAGAGACCCAGTACTTC; j_gene: TRBJ2-5; abundance: few; d_gene: TRBD1; v_gene: TRBV6-1
CDR3aa: CASSRGTDNEQFF; CDR3nt: TGTGCCAGCAGCCGCGGGACAGACAATGAGCAGTTCTTC; j_gene: TRBJ2-1; abundance: many; d_gene: -; v_gene: TRBV12-3/TRBV12-4
CDR3aa: CASSEGGASGNTIYF; CDR3nt: TGTGCCAGCAGTGAAGGGGGTGCCTCTGGAAACACCATATATTTT; j_gene: TRBJ1-3; abundance: few; d_gene: -; v_gene: TRBV6-1
CDR3aa: CASSPPTHSREQFF; CDR3nt: TGTGCCAGCAGTCCCCCCACTCATTCCAGAGAGCAGTTCTTC; j_gene: TRBJ2-1; abundance: few; d_gene: -; v_gene: TRBV2
CDR3aa: CATSDGETVNTGELFF; CDR3nt: TGTGCCACCAGTGATGGGGAGACAGTGAACACCGGGGAGCTGTTTTTT; j_gene: TRBJ2-2; abundance: many; d_gene: -; v_gene: TRBV24-1
CDR3aa: CSARDRGTSSYEQYF; CDR3nt: TGCAGTGCTAGAGATCGGGGCACTAGCTCCTACGAGCAGTACTTC; j_gene: TRBJ2-7; abundance: many; d_gene: -; v_gene: TRBV20-1
CDR3aa: CSVSKGPGTGAPSFYGYTF; CDR3nt: TGCAGCGTTTCGAAAGGACCTGGGACAGGGGCTCCTTCGTTCTATGGCTACACCTTC; j_gene: TRBJ1-2; abundance: many; d_gene: TRBD1; v_gene: TRBV29-1
CDR3aa: CASSLGRSVITNTEAFF; CDR3nt: TGCGCCAGCAGCTTGGGGAGGTCAGTGATAACGAACACTGAAGCTTTCTTT; j_gene: TRBJ1-1; abundance: -; d_gene: -; v_gene: TRBV5-1
CDR3aa: CATSRSTGGLGYTF; CDR3nt: TGTGCCACCAGCAGGTCGACAGGGGGCCTTGGCTACACCTTC; j_gene: TRBJ1-2; abundance: few; d_gene: TRBD1; v_gene: TRBV15
CDR3aa: CAWSTEISDTQYF; CDR3nt: TGTGCCTGGAGTACAGAGATCTCAGATACGCAGTATTTT; j_gene: TRBJ2-3; abundance: many; d_gene: -; v_gene: TRBV30
CDR3aa: CASSITQGASEAFF; CDR3nt: TGTGCCAGCAGCATAACACAGGGGGCCTCTGAAGCTTTCTTT; j_gene: TRBJ1-1; abundance: many; d_gene: TRBD1; v_gene: TRBV3-1